This TCR beta chain was profiled in a study of molecular identifiers for immune sequencing clone quantification. TCRdb used MiXCR to reprocess the PCR reads, holding one entry per CDR3 protein. The sample shows over 600,000 distinct CDR3 sequences, just under 20% of them seen only once. The CDR3 loop spans 13 amino acids. V gave up 7 bases and J gave up 5 bases; unmatched junction bases: 8. The clonotype comes from a human donor in good health. Some libraries in this study had Jurkat cell RNA spiked in. The chain couples TRBV12-3 or TRBV12-4 to TRBJ2-7; 7 nucleotides align to TRBD2. Source material: naive CD8+ T cells from blood, with Jurkat cell RNA spiked in. Subset denoted: FACS-sorted CD8+CD4-CCR7+CD45RA+ naive T cells. CDR3 loop: CASMTSPVDEQYF. For the CDR3, the DNA is TGTGCCAGCATGACTAGCCCAGTCGACGAGCAGTACTTC.